This is a list of T cell receptor beta chains from one sample in a study of blood T cell repertoires in COVID-19. The method was immunoSEQ multiplex PCR; TCRdb's version includes in-frame clones alone and lacks a portion of them. The sample has fewer than 400,000 clones, over 85% seen once. Sequencing was done on a sample of peripheral blood. These receptors originate from a woman aged 25 to 39 with COVID-19, enrolled during active disease. The CDR3 runs from the conserved cysteine through the conserved F or W. Each record gives: CDR3 DNA, CDR3 protein, J gene, V gene, clone size, D gene. A D gene is named only where the DNA matches it firmly. Size tells how often a clone was seen (once, few, many) or the class of an expanded clone, and some rows leave it out.

TGTGCCAGCAGCCGTGGACTAGCGGGGACAAGAGATACGCAGTATTTT,CASSRGLAGTRDTQYF,TRBJ2-3,TRBV5-8,.,TRBD2
TGTGCCAGCAGCTCTAACCGGCGGGGGGATACGGATACGCAGTATTTT,CASSSNRRGDTDTQYF,TRBJ2-3,TRBV4-2,once,TRBD2
TGTGCCAGCAAACCCAGGGATGCTTCACCCCTCCACTTT,CASKPRDASPLHF,TRBJ1-6,TRBV27,.,.
TGTGCCAGCAGCAAAACTAGCGGGGGGGTCACCTACAATGAGCAGTTCTTC,CASSKTSGGVTYNEQFF,TRBJ2-1,TRBV2,.,TRBD2
TGTGCCAGCAGTGAGGGGGGAACTGAAAAACTGTTTTTT,CASSEGGTEKLFF,TRBJ1-4,TRBV6-1,.,.
TGCGCCAGCAGCGTAGCGGGGGGGCTCTATTATGAGCAGTTCTTC,CASSVAGGLYYEQFF,TRBJ2-1,TRBV5-1,.,TRBD2
TGTGCCATCAGGGGACAGGGCAACAATCAGCCCCAGCATTTT,CAIRGQGNNQPQHF,TRBJ1-5,TRBV10-3,.,TRBD1
TGTGCCAGCAGTTCCCCCACCGACAGCTACTATGGCTACACCTTC,CASSSPTDSYYGYTF,TRBJ1-2,TRBV28,.,.
TGTGCCAGCAGTCTCCTTACTAAGGGAGAGACTGAAGCTTTCTTT,CASSLLTKGETEAFF,TRBJ1-1,TRBV2,.,.
TGTGCCAGCAGCCAACACGACGGGGCTAACTATGGCTACACCTTC,CASSQHDGANYGYTF,TRBJ1-2,TRBV3-1/TRBV3-2,once,.
TGTGCCAGCAGCAAAGAGACGGGGGACCCTAGCACAGATACGCAGTATTTT,CASSKETGDPSTDTQYF,TRBJ2-3,TRBV21-1,.,.
TGTGCCACCAGCAGAGATCGGGGGGGCACTGAAGCTTTCTTT,CATSRDRGGTEAFF,TRBJ1-1,TRBV15,.,.
TGTGCCAGCAGAACCACTCGCAGGGGGAACACTGAAGCTTTCTTT,CASRTTRRGNTEAFF,TRBJ1-1,TRBV6-5,.,.